The sample holds one count of the clone carrying this TCR beta chain. The data originate from a study of blood T cell repertoires in COVID-19. Study background: Some COVID-19 samples were acute and others convalescent; all came from the United States, Italy and Spain.

Cohort 3 donors counted as recovered after two negative PCRs, clearance, or resolved symptoms. Original processing notes: Cell counts per sample came from amplifying reference gene primers. Clones were sequenced by immunoSEQ multiplex PCR, and TCRdb holds only the in-frame ones, with some missing. V and J calls plus clone size are reproduced from that table; the DNA served to infer D and trimming. The table lists about 270,000 clones, around 86% of them singletons. This TCR derives from a man younger than 35 who had recovered from COVID-19. Sequences were obtained from PBMCs or T cells enriched from blood (not recorded which).

The CDR3 protein is CASSDTGGGEKLFF. CDR3 bases: TGTGCCAGCAGTGACACAGGGGGGGGAGAAAAACTGTTTTTT. This chain uses TRBV9 with TRBJ1-4; 8 bases map to TRBD1. The CDR3 spans 14 residues. With V trimmed by 5 bases and J by 8 bases, 8 bases remained unmatched. CDR1 is SGDLS, CDR2 YYNGEE, per germline. Based on the CDR3 plus reference TRBV9 and TRBJ1-4, the full variable domain is DSGVTQTPKHLITATGQRVTLRCSPRSGDLSVYWYQQSLDQGLQFLIQYYNGEERAKGNILERFSAQQFPDLHSELNLSSLELGDSALYFCASSDTGGGEKLFFGSGTQLSVL.